What follows are 17 T cell receptor beta chains derived from one specimen sequenced in a study of blood T cell repertoires in COVID-19. Measured with immunoSEQ multiplex PCR; TCRdb has only the in-frame clones, and not every one. The top ten clones hold around 6.7% of a sample with some 70,000 clones, approximately 90% of them seen once. Sequencing input: peripheral blood. These receptors all stem from an elderly woman with active COVID-19.

A single count supports this clone. In DNA form, the CDR3 reads TGTGCCAGCTCACCAGAGGTCAATCAGCCCCAGCATTTT. This codes for CASSPEVNQPQHF. The chain joins TRBV18 to TRBJ1-5, with D unclear. The V gene lost 2 bases and the J gene lost 3 bases, with 5 bases spanning the gap. The CDR3 runs to 13 residues. Germline lookup yields CDR1 KGHSH and CDR2 LQKENI.

This chain joins TRBV7-9 and TRBJ1-3; D gene ambiguous. The CDR3 length is 16 residues. Trimming removed 1 base from V and 0 bases from J, with 10 bases in between. Looked up from germline, CDR1 is SEHNR and CDR2 is FQNEAQ (reference sequence). The CDR3 region has the DNA TGTGCCAGCAGCTTAGGGTTGAGGGACTCTGGAAACACCATATATTTT. Protein: CASSLGLRDSGNTIYF.

The chain links TRBV2 to TRBJ2-7; TRBD2 matches at 9 bases. The CDR3 runs 14 residues. CDR1 and CDR2 (germline): SNHLY, FYNNEI. The ends lost 6 bases at V and 4 bases at J; junction bases unmatched: 7. This CDR3 is CASSPESGRYEQYF. Written as DNA, the CDR3 is TGTGCCAGCAGCCCAGAAAGCGGGAGGTACGAGCAGTACTTC.

The V and J genes are TRBV19 and TRBJ2-7; TRBD2 matches 8 bases. The V gene's germline CDR1 is LNHDA and CDR2 SQIVND (reference sequence). After removal of 3 bases from V and 4 bases from J, the junction contained 11 bases not matched to a gene. The CDR3 runs 16 residues. The CDR3 loop reads CASSIKLAETVYEQYF. CDR3 nucleotide sequence: TGTGCCAGTAGTATTAAACTAGCGGAAACGGTTTACGAGCAGTACTTC.

J is TRBJ2-7 and V is TRBV18, with 8 bases that match TRBD1. Germline V gene sequence: CDR1 KGHSH, CDR2 LQKENI. This CDR3 spans 15 amino acids. V was pared by 6 bases and J by 7 bases, with 14 bases of the junction left unmatched. The CDR3 DNA reads TGTGCCAGCTCGCGACCTGGACAGGGCCTGGATGAGCAGTACTTC. Its translation: CASSRPGQGLDEQYF.

The CDR3 nucleotides read TGTGCCAGCAGCGTAGATTATTTTACAGATACGCAGTATTTT. Protein product: CASSVDYFTDTQYF. This chain uses TRBV9 with TRBJ2-3; D uncertain. Germline-derived CDR1 and CDR2 are SGDLS and YYNGEE. Trimming cost V 0 bases and J 3 bases, with 8 bases left between them. This CDR3 has 14 residues.

This chain joins TRBV2 and TRBJ1-4, with D perhaps TRBD1 (5 bases). This CDR3 has 16 amino acids. The V end lost 0 bases, the J end lost 2 bases, and 10 bases lay between the germline ends. The germline CDR1 and CDR2 sequences are SNHLY and FYNNEI. CDR3 sequence reads: CASSEALAGTNEKLFF. The DNA for the CDR3 is TGTGCCAGCAGTGAAGCGCTTGCAGGGACTAATGAAAAACTGTTTTTT.

This clone appeared a single time. The chain recombines TRBV28 with TRBJ1-5; TRBD1 agrees at 8 bases. The CDR3 sequence is 15 residues long. The germline V gene encodes CDR1 MDHEN and CDR2 SYDVKM. With 6 bases clipped from V and 4 bases from J, the junction kept 8 bases outside the gene matches. The CDR3 DNA follows: TGTGCCAGCAGCGCCAGGGGGCCCACGAATCAGCCCCAGCATTTT. Translation: CASSARGPTNQPQHF.

The chain couples TRBV6-7 to TRBJ2-5, with 11 positions matching TRBD1. TRBV6-7 is an ORF, with its function uncertain. After removal of 0 bases from V and 3 bases from J, the junction contained 6 bases not matched to a gene. The CDR3 is 17 amino acids. CDR3 region: CASSYSLRTGGEETQYF. The CDR3 nucleotides read TGTGCCAGCAGTTACTCCCTAAGGACAGGGGGCGAAGAGACCCAGTACTTC.

The rearrangement uses TRBV7-2 and TRBJ2-3; a possible D gene is TRBD2 (5 bases). Germline values: CDR1 SGHTA, CDR2 FQGNSA. There are 15 residues in the CDR3. V was pared by 0 bases and J by 4 bases, with 11 bases between. In DNA form, the CDR3 reads TGTGCCAGCAGCTTAGCGGGGAGTCGCCCAGATACGCAGTATTTT. Translation gives CASSLAGSRPDTQYF.

The rearrangement uses TRBV10-1 and TRBJ2-1, with 12 bases matching TRBD2. Germline CDR1 and CDR2: WNHNN and SYGVQD (reference sequence). CDR3 length: 16 amino acids. J was trimmed by 10 bases and V by 6 bases; bases with no gene match: 13. The DNA for the CDR3 is TGCGCCAGCAGACCGACTAGCGGGAGTCATTCACGAGAGCAGTTCTTC. It encodes CASRPTSGSHSREQFF.

The V and J genes are TRBV3-1 (or the pseudogene TRBV3-2) and TRBJ2-1, with unresolved D. Per germline, CDR1 LGHDT and CDR2 YNNKEL (reference sequence). The V end was cut by 4 bases, the J end by 0 bases, with 19 bases between. The CDR3 is 18 residues long. As DNA, the CDR3 is TGTGCCAGCAGCCTAAGCGAGAAGGTTGCCCACTCCTACAATGAGCAGTTCTTC. Its protein product is CASSLSEKVAHSYNEQFF.

This clone has a single count. This chain joins TRBV21-1 and TRBJ1-1; the table's D gene call, TRBD1, was not cross checked with the DNA. TRBV21-1 represents a pseudogene. The CDR3 covers 13 residues. In DNA, the CDR3 is TGTGCCAGCAGCAAAGCGGCAGTCCCCCAAGCTTTCTTT. This encodes CASSKAAVPQAFF.

CDR3 loop: CASSHPPGQGADTQYF. The CDR3 DNA reads as TGTGCCAGCAGCCATCCCCCGGGACAGGGAGCAGATACGCAGTATTTT. V and J are TRBV4-2 and TRBJ2-3; 9 bases match TRBD1. Germline CDR1 is LGHNA and CDR2 is YNFKEQ. The CDR3 totals 16 residues. The ends lost 3 bases at V and 4 bases at J; junction bases unmatched: 8.

V is TRBV7-9 and J is TRBJ2-7; TRBD2 agrees at 13 bases. This CDR3 region has 16 residues. Germline V gene sequence: CDR1 SEHNR, CDR2 FQNEAQ (reference sequence). With 0 bases clipped from V and 7 bases from J, the junction kept 6 bases outside the gene matches. CDR3: CASSLAYTSGRDEQYF. For the CDR3, the DNA is TGTGCCAGCAGCTTAGCGTACACTAGCGGGAGGGATGAGCAGTACTTC.

V is TRBV7-2 and J is TRBJ2-1; 8 positions match TRBD2. V gave up 6 bases and J gave up 0 bases; unmatched junction bases: 7. This CDR3 region has 16 residues. Germline CDR1 and CDR2: SGHTA and FQGNSA. The CDR3 nucleotides are TGTGCCAGCAGGGATATGAGCGGGAGCTCCTACAATGAGCAGTTCTTC. It is translated as CASRDMSGSSYNEQFF.

This clone has just one count. The chain has TRBV7-2 and TRBJ2-6, with 9 bases aligning to TRBD1. The CDR3 contains 17 residues. Germline V CDR1 and CDR2: SGHTA, FQGNSA. The trim removed 5 bases at V and 0 bases at J, leaving 5 bases unmatched. For the CDR3, the DNA is TGTGCCAGCAGCCCTTGGACAGGGGTCTCTGGGGCCAACGTCCTGACTTTC. This codes for CASSPWTGVSGANVLTF.